This T cell receptor beta chain comes out of a study of shared clonotypes between healthy human individuals. Losses at the gene ends were 4 bases for V and 2 bases for J; bases not matched to a gene: 10. Per the germline V gene, CDR1 is SGDLS and CDR2 is YYNGEE. The length of the CDR3 is 17 residues. Sequencing used immunoSEQ multiplex PCR; TCRdb keeps in-frame clones, though not all of them. Of about a million clones in the sample, over 75% are singletons; the top ten hold approximately 1.5%. Sequencing was carried out using memory CD4+ T cells sorted from blood. Sample subset: CD45RA-negative fraction. The chain is built from TRBV9 and TRBJ2-1, with TRBD2 matching over 9 bases. This receptor was obtained from a man between 18 and 35 years old in good health. CDR3 coding DNA: TGTGCCAGCAGCTCATCGATAGCGGGAGCTCCCTACAATGAGCAGTTCTTC. Translated: CASSSSIAGAPYNEQFF.